Listed below are T cell receptor beta chains from one sample, sequenced in a study of cytomegalovirus exposure and HLA in healthy donors. Method: immunoSEQ multiplex PCR; TCRdb's copy keeps in-frame clones and lacks some. The sample gives about 82,000 clones, around four fifths of which show up once; 6.2% is in the top ten. Sequenced sample: PBMCs. The receptors come from a woman aged 45-65 years in good health and CMV-seropositive. Both conserved end residues are part of each CDR3. D genes are given only for firm matches. The size field is filled for only some rows; it gives once, few, many or a size class.

J: TRBJ2-6; size: -; V: TRBV6-5; D: -; DNA: TGTGCCAGCGGGGGCCGAATCCCTGGGGCCAACGTCCTGACTTTC; CDR3: CASGGRIPGANVLTF
J: TRBJ2-5; size: once; V: TRBV2; D: -; DNA: TGTGCCAGCAGTGGGGTCGGCAGGGTCGGGGAGACCCAGTACTTC; CDR3: CASSGVGRVGETQYF
J: TRBJ2-7; size: -; V: TRBV4-2; D: TRBD2; DNA: TGTGCCAGCAGCCCACGGACTAGCGGGAGGAACGAGCAGTACTTC; CDR3: CASSPRTSGRNEQYF
J: TRBJ2-3; size: -; V: TRBV4-1; D: TRBD2; DNA: TGCGCCAGCAGCCAAGGTTGGGGGACTAACTCAGATACGCAGTATTTT; CDR3: CASSQGWGTNSDTQYF
J: TRBJ2-1; size: -; V: TRBV6-1; D: -; DNA: TGTGCCAGCAGTGAAGCGTGGGGGGTCGCCTACAATGAGCAGTTCTTC; CDR3: CASSEAWGVAYNEQFF
J: TRBJ2-4; size: -; V: TRBV19; D: -; DNA: TGTGCCAGTAGTATAGGGTCGGGTCGGATGAGCATTCAGTACTTC; CDR3: CASSIGSGRMSIQYF
J: TRBJ2-1; size: -; V: TRBV5-1; D: TRBD2; DNA: TGCGCCAGCAGCCCTACTAGCGGGAGGTCGTTCTTC; CDR3: CASSPTSGRSFF
J: TRBJ1-2; size: -; V: TRBV29-1; D: TRBD1; DNA: TGCAGCGCCCTACTTGACAGGGCCAACTATGGCTACACCTTC; CDR3: CSALLDRANYGYTF
J: TRBJ2-7; size: once; V: TRBV10-1; D: -; DNA: TGCGCCAGCAGTGAGGGTAGAGAGGGCGAGCAGTACTTC; CDR3: CASSEGREGEQYF
J: TRBJ2-2; size: few; V: TRBV30; D: TRBD1; DNA: TGTGCCTGGAGTGGCCGGGACAGGGGACCCGGGGAGCTGTTTTTT; CDR3: CAWSGRDRGPGELFF
J: TRBJ2-5; size: -; V: TRBV2; D: TRBD1; DNA: TGTGCCAGCAGCGGGAGGACAGGGGCAGAGACCCAGTACTTC; CDR3: CASSGRTGAETQYF
J: TRBJ2-7; size: -; V: TRBV11-2; D: TRBD1; DNA: TGTGCCAGCAGCCCTAATATGGGACAGGCCCACGAGCAGTACTTC; CDR3: CASSPNMGQAHEQYF
J: TRBJ2-7; size: -; V: TRBV9; D: TRBD2; DNA: TGTGCCGGCAGCGTAGGGACTAGCGGGTCCTACGAGCAGTACTTC; CDR3: CAGSVGTSGSYEQYF
J: TRBJ2-1; size: -; V: TRBV7-2; D: TRBD2; DNA: TGTGCCAGCAGCTGGGGACTAGCCGAGCAGTTCTTC; CDR3: CASSWGLAEQFF
J: TRBJ1-1; size: -; V: TRBV14; D: TRBD1; DNA: TGTGCCAGCAGCCAAGATAGGGGACAGGGCCAGAACACTGAAGCTTTCTTT; CDR3: CASSQDRGQGQNTEAFF
J: TRBJ2-7; size: -; V: TRBV2; D: TRBD1; DNA: TGTGCCAGCAGTCCGCAGGGGGCTAATTCCTACGAGCAGTACTTC; CDR3: CASSPQGANSYEQYF
J: TRBJ1-1; size: -; V: TRBV7-2; D: -; DNA: TGTGCCAGCAGCTTCGCTATTGAAGCTTTCTTT; CDR3: CASSFAIEAFF
J: TRBJ2-7; size: once; V: TRBV28; D: TRBD2; DNA: TGTGCCAGCGGGGGACTAGCGGGGGGCTACGAGCAGTACTTC; CDR3: CASGGLAGGYEQYF
J: TRBJ2-2; size: once; V: TRBV7-9; D: TRBD2; DNA: TGTGTCGTGCAGCGGGGGGACGGGGAGCTGTTTTTT; CDR3: CVVQRGDGELFF
J: TRBJ2-3; size: few; V: TRBV28; D: TRBD2; DNA: TGTGCCAGCAGCCGACTAGCGGGAGTTTCAGATACGCAGTATTTT; CDR3: CASSRLAGVSDTQYF
J: TRBJ2-1; size: -; V: TRBV7-8; D: -; DNA: TGTGCCAGCAGCCCCAAGGGGGGGCTTTATGAGCAGTTCTTC; CDR3: CASSPKGGLYEQFF
J: TRBJ2-3; size: -; V: TRBV11-1; D: -; DNA: TGTGCCAGCAGCTTTGGAGGGAGCACAGATACGCAGTATTTT; CDR3: CASSFGGSTDTQYF
J: TRBJ2-7; size: -; V: TRBV7-8; D: -; DNA: TGTGCCAGCAGCCCCGACTGGGCGGGCGAGCAGTACTTC; CDR3: CASSPDWAGEQYF
J: TRBJ1-2; size: -; V: TRBV6-5; D: TRBD1; DNA: TGTGCCAGCAGTTACTCTGGACAGGGGATTAACTATGGCTACACCTTC; CDR3: CASSYSGQGINYGYTF
J: TRBJ2-7; size: -; V: TRBV15; D: -; DNA: TGTGCCACCAGCAGAGTGGGAACAGGGAAGCACTTC; CDR3: CATSRVGTGKHF
J: TRBJ1-2; size: -; V: TRBV6-6; D: TRBD1; DNA: TGTGCCAGCGGACAGGGGGTTAACTATGGCTACACCTTC; CDR3: CASGQGVNYGYTF
J: TRBJ1-1; size: -; V: TRBV30; D: -; DNA: TGTGCCTGGAGCTCTAATCCTGAAGCTTTCTTT; CDR3: CAWSSNPEAFF
J: TRBJ1-2; size: -; V: TRBV6-5; D: -; DNA: TGTGCCAGCAGTTACTCGAAGGCGGGAGGCTACACCTTC; CDR3: CASSYSKAGGYTF
J: TRBJ2-7; size: -; V: TRBV7-9; D: -; DNA: TGTGCCAGCAGCTTATTACCGAGTTTCTACGAGCAGTACTTC; CDR3: CASSLLPSFYEQYF
J: TRBJ2-1; size: -; V: TRBV7-8; D: TRBD2; DNA: TGTGCCAGCAGTCCAGCACCGGGGGGGCAGTTCTTC; CDR3: CASSPAPGGQFF